Listed below are T cell receptor beta chains from one sample, sequenced in a study of T cell changes during pregnancy in multiple sclerosis. Some clones are missing from TCRdb's copy, which holds only in-frame ones; the method was immunoSEQ multiplex PCR. This table holds roughly 40,000 clones, about 91% found once. The sequenced sample was CD8+ T cells from peripheral blood mononuclear cells, obtained before pregnancy. These receptor sequences come from a female donor with multiple sclerosis, enrolled in a pregnancy study. Both conserved end residues are part of each CDR3. The order of the fields is J gene, clone size, V gene, D gene, CDR3 protein, CDR3 DNA. The D gene is left open where the match is weak. Some rows mark clone size as missing; the rest say once, few, many or name a class of expanded clone.

>TRBJ1-3|-|TRBV28|TRBD1
CASSWTGSGNTIYF
TGTGCCAGCAGTTGGACAGGGTCTGGAAACACCATATATTTT
>TRBJ1-1|-|TRBV19|-
CASSNIRGGMNTEAFF
TGTGCCAGTAGCAATATACGGGGTGGAATGAACACTGAAGCTTTCTTT
>TRBJ1-5|-|TRBV28|-
CASRPTGRGDQPQHF
TGTGCCAGCAGACCTACAGGGCGAGGGGATCAGCCCCAGCATTTT
>TRBJ2-1|-|TRBV4-2|TRBD2
CASSQVGTINEQFF
TGTGCCAGCAGCCAAGTAGGGACTATCAATGAGCAGTTCTTC
>TRBJ2-7|-|TRBV2|TRBD2
CASSVLAGEAYEQYF
TGTGCCAGCAGTGTGCTAGCGGGAGAGGCCTACGAGCAGTACTTC
>TRBJ2-2|-|TRBV5-6|-
CASSSLQGAETGELFF
TGTGCCAGCAGCAGCTTACAGGGCGCGGAGACCGGGGAGCTGTTTTTT
>TRBJ1-1|medium-sized|TRBV6-4|TRBD1
CASSPGTETEAFF
TGTGCCAGCAGCCCCGGGACAGAGACTGAAGCTTTCTTT
>TRBJ2-5|-|TRBV7-9|-
CASSSFGETQYF
TGTGCCAGCAGCTCCTTCGGGGAGACCCAGTACTTC
>TRBJ1-4|-|TRBV27|-
CASSSPGGFNEKLFF
TGTGCCAGCAGTTCCCCCGGGGGGTTTAATGAAAAACTGTTTTTT
>TRBJ2-1|-|TRBV9|TRBD2
CASSVYTSGYNEQFF
TGTGCCAGCAGCGTTTATACTAGCGGCTACAATGAGCAGTTCTTC
>TRBJ2-1|once|TRBV11-2|TRBD2
CASSLGPGLAVNEQFF
TGTGCCAGCAGCTTAGGGCCGGGACTAGCGGTCAATGAGCAGTTCTTC
>TRBJ1-5|-|TRBV28|TRBD1
CASRFPRTGENQPQHF
TGTGCCAGCAGATTCCCCCGGACAGGGGAGAATCAGCCCCAGCATTTT
>TRBJ2-7|-|TRBV4-3|-
CASSQAVVGAYEQYF
TGCGCCAGCAGCCAAGCAGTTGTCGGAGCCTACGAGCAGTACTTC
>TRBJ2-3|-|TRBV6-4|TRBD1
CASSDSTGDITNTQYF
TGTGCCAGCAGTGACTCGACAGGGGACATCACGAATACGCAGTATTTT
>TRBJ2-7|-|TRBV20-1|-
CSASGYEQYF
TGCAGTGCGAGCGGATACGAGCAGTACTTC
>TRBJ1-6|-|TRBV4-2|-
CASSQEPTGSSPLHF
TGTGCCAGCAGCCAAGAGCCCACAGGTTCTTCACCCCTCCACTTT
>TRBJ2-3|-|TRBV4-3|TRBD2
CASSQGQREWVTDTQYF
TGCGCCAGCAGCCAGGGGCAGCGGGAGTGGGTCACAGATACGCAGTATTTT
>TRBJ2-2|-|TRBV25-1|-
CASSEYDTGELFF
TGTGCCAGCAGTGAATACGACACCGGGGAGCTGTTTTTT
>TRBJ1-5|-|TRBV2|TRBD1
CASSGTGRAQPQHF
TGTGCCAGCAGTGGGACAGGGCGGGCGCAGCCCCAGCATTTT
>TRBJ1-2|-|TRBV7-6|TRBD1
CASSHSVQGLGYGYTF
TGTGCCAGCAGCCACTCAGTACAGGGGCTAGGGTATGGCTACACCTTC
>TRBJ1-2|-|TRBV7-9|TRBD1
CASSWTGGYTF
TGTGCCAGCAGCTGGACAGGTGGCTACACCTTC
>TRBJ2-1|-|TRBV19|TRBD2
CASSIGLAAYNEQFF
TGTGCCAGTAGTATTGGACTAGCGGCCTACAATGAGCAGTTCTTC
>TRBJ1-1|once|TRBV19|TRBD1
CASSLGTGGDTEAFF
TGTGCCAGTAGTCTAGGGACAGGGGGGGACACTGAAGCTTTCTTT
>TRBJ1-5|once|TRBV4-1|-
CASSQVLYSNQPQHF
TGCGCCAGCAGCCAAGTTTTGTATAGCAATCAGCCCCAGCATTTT
>TRBJ2-7|-|TRBV7-9|TRBD2
CASSAGGRNYEQYF
TGTGCCAGCAGTGCGGGGGGGCGGAACTACGAGCAGTACTTC
>TRBJ1-1|once|TRBV7-6|TRBD1
CASSLGQASNTEAFF
TGTGCCAGCAGCCTCGGACAGGCCTCCAACACTGAAGCTTTCTTT
>TRBJ2-1|-|TRBV5-1|TRBD2
CASKASGNNEQFF
TGCGCCAGCAAGGCTAGCGGGAACAATGAGCAGTTCTTC
>TRBJ2-5|-|TRBV7-9|-
CASSLARETQYF
TGTGCCAGCAGCTTAGCGCGTGAGACCCAGTACTTC
>TRBJ2-3|-|TRBV9|TRBD2
CASSGRAGARDTQYF
TGTGCCAGCAGCGGCCGAGCGGGAGCTAGAGATACGCAGTATTTT
>TRBJ2-3|once|TRBV27|-
CASSLSVTADDTQYF
TGTGCCAGCAGTTTATCGGTGACAGCCGACGATACGCAGTATTTT
>TRBJ2-7|-|TRBV4-3|-
CASSPGFTYEQYF
TGCGCCAGCAGCCCCGGGTTTACCTACGAGCAGTACTTC
>TRBJ2-7|-|TRBV28|-
CASSSTGFYEQYF
TGTGCCAGCAGTTCAACAGGGTTCTACGAGCAGTACTTC
>TRBJ2-5|-|TRBV5-1|-
CASSLTGWIKETQYF
TGCGCCAGCAGCTTGACAGGATGGATCAAAGAGACCCAGTACTTC
>TRBJ2-7|-|TRBV19|-
CASSIPGLEQYF
TGTGCCAGTAGTATCCCAGGGCTCGAGCAGTACTTC
>TRBJ1-4|once|TRBV7-2|-
CASSVTLGGEKLFF
TGTGCCAGCAGCGTCACCCTCGGCGGGGAAAAACTGTTTTTT
>TRBJ2-7|-|TRBV27|TRBD1
CASSSDRIQGSIYEQYF
TGTGCCAGCAGTTCCGACCGGATACAGGGGTCCATCTACGAGCAGTACTTC
>TRBJ1-4|-|TRBV9|-
CASSATGSHEKLFF
TGTGCCAGCAGCGCCACAGGTTCTCATGAAAAACTGTTTTTT
>TRBJ2-7|-|TRBV9|TRBD2
CASGSGTRLHF
TGTGCCAGCGGCTCCGGGACTAGACTTCACTTC
>TRBJ1-1|-|TRBV19|-
CASSLANTEAFF
TGTGCCAGTAGTCTGGCGAACACTGAAGCTTTCTTT
>TRBJ2-1|-|TRBV11-2|TRBD2
CASSLTGTSLYNEQFF
TGTGCCAGCAGCTTGACCGGGACTAGCCTCTACAATGAGCAGTTCTTC